The 18 T cell receptor beta chains below were found in one sample sequenced in a study of identical twins. TCRdb re-derived calls from the 5' RACE reads in MiXCR, one entry per CDR3 protein. The sample yields about 240,000 distinct CDR3 sequences, 9.5% to 15% seen once. The data also belong to a second study, concerning yellow fever vaccine responses in identical twins.

The source material was memory (CD45RO+) T cells sorted from blood. Source of these receptors: a woman aged 18-35 years in good health.

This clonotype was seen more than once but under ten times. J is TRBJ2-7 and V is TRBV28, with D possibly being TRBD1 (6 bases). V was clipped by 4 bases and J by 0 bases, with 13 bases between them. Germline CDR1 is MDHEN and CDR2 is SYDVKM. The CDR3 length is 15 residues. The CDR3 loop is CASSSQGRPSYEQYF. CDR3 nucleotides: TGTGCCAGCAGTTCCCAGGGGAGACCCTCCTACGAGCAGTACTTC.

This clonotype was counted between two and nine times. This sequence joins TRBV15 and TRBJ2-1; 8 bases are a match to TRBD2. Looked up from germline, CDR1 is LNHNV and CDR2 is YYDKDF (reference sequence). V lost 8 bases to trimming and J lost 6 bases; unmatched junction nucleotides: 3. The CDR3 contains 12 residues. CDR3 DNA: TGTGCCACCGCCGGGGGGGGCAATGAGCAGTTCTTC. Translating gives CATAGGGNEQFF.

The J gene is TRBJ2-2, the V gene TRBV20-1; TRBD1 is a possible D gene (5 bases). Germline V gene data show CDR1 as DFQATT and CDR2 as SNEGSKA (reference sequence). This CDR3 comprises 16 residues. The V end lost 0 bases, the J end lost 0 bases, and 11 bases lay between the germline ends. CDR3 DNA: TGCAGTGCTAGAGATCAGGGCAGAGCGAACACCGGGGAGCTGTTTTTT. This codes for CSARDQGRANTGELFF.

The chain employs TRBV4-1 and TRBJ1-4; 8 nucleotides line up with TRBD1. CDR3 length: 15 amino acids. Trimming at V came to 4 bases and at J to 5 bases, leaving 6 bases not matched to a gene. Germline V CDR1 and CDR2: MGHRA, YSYEKL. The CDR3 loop is CASSRPTGDNEKLFF. CDR3 bases: TGCGCCAGCAGCCGCCCGACAGGGGACAATGAAAAACTGTTTTTT.

This chain uses TRBV3-1 with TRBJ2-5; no reliable D call. Trimming cost V 1 base and J 6 bases, with 9 bases left between them. Germline-derived CDR1 and CDR2 are LGHDT and YNNKEL (reference sequence). CDR3 length: 13 residues. For the CDR3, the DNA is TGTGCCAGCAGCCAAGGCTTCCAGAAGACCCAGTACTTC. It translates to CASSQGFQKTQYF.

This clonotype came up a few times. The rearrangement uses TRBV7-9 and TRBJ2-1; 10 bases agree with TRBD1. The germline V gene encodes CDR1 SEHNR and CDR2 FQNEAQ (reference sequence). V lost 6 bases, J lost 8 bases, and 10 bases stayed unmatched. The CDR3 runs to 15 residues. CDR3 DNA: TGTGCCAGCAGTCGACCGGGACAGGGGAGTCATGAGCAGTTCTTC. Its translation is CASSRPGQGSHEQFF.

This clonotype appeared a few times. V is TRBV28 and J is TRBJ1-5; D is unclear. The germline V gene has CDR1 MDHEN and CDR2 SYDVKM. CDR3 length equals 12 residues. V was shortened by 6 bases and J by 7 bases, with 10 bases between the two germline ends. CDR3 DNA sequence: TGTGCCAGCAGACAACCAATCCAGCCCCAGCATTTT. This sequence encodes CASRQPIQPQHF. Using reference TRBV28 and TRBJ1-5 for the parts outside the CDR3, the full variable domain is DVKVTQSSRYLVKRTGEKVFLECVQDMDHENMFWYRQDPGLGLRLIYFSYDVKMKEKGDIPEGYSVSREKKERFSLILESASTNQTSMYLCASRQPIQPQHFGDGTRLSIL.

The sample holds many counts of this clonotype. This chain connects TRBV6-2 or TRBV6-3 to TRBJ2-7; D remains unclear. The germline gives CDR1 MNHEY, CDR2 SVGEGT. Trimming took 2 bases from V and 2 from J, leaving 13 bases between them. The CDR3 extends over 15 amino acids. CDR3 protein: CASSYVASPTYEQYF. As DNA, the CDR3 is TGTGCCAGCAGTTACGTGGCTAGTCCTACCTACGAGCAGTACTTC.

This clonotype was counted a few times. CDR3 DNA sequence: TGCGCCAGCAGCTTGGATGGGGAGAGAACCGGGGAGCTGTTTTTT. Amino acid sequence: CASSLDGERTGELFF. This chain links TRBV5-1 with TRBJ2-2; D may be TRBD2 (5 bases). Germline CDR1 SGHRS, CDR2 YFSETQ. Trimming removed 0 bases at V and 5 bases at J, with 11 bases between. The CDR3 has 15 residues.

This clonotype was counted between two and nine times. V and J are TRBV4-1 and TRBJ2-6; 8 nucleotides align to TRBD1. The CDR3 is 20 residues long. Germline V gene data show CDR1 as MGHRA and CDR2 as YSYEKL. J lost 1 base, V lost 3 bases, and 14 bases had no gene match. In DNA form, the CDR3 reads TGCGCCAGCAGCCAGGGACTCGGCGGGACAGGACGGTCTGGGGCCAACGTCCTGACTTTC. Protein: CASSQGLGGTGRSGANVLTF.

This clonotype was counted a few times. V and J are TRBV6-1 and TRBJ2-5; perhaps TRBD2 as D (6 bases). The germline gives CDR1 MNHNS, CDR2 SASEGT. The CDR3 spans 13 residues. V was pared by 6 bases and J by 5 bases, with 13 bases between. CDR3 bases: TGTGCCAGCAGCACTACTAGCTCGGAGACCCAGTACTTC. This sequence encodes CASSTTSSETQYF.

This clonotype was seen a few times. The rearrangement links TRBV4-1 to TRBJ2-5; TRBD2 aligns across 13 bases. CDR3 length equals 17 residues. The germline CDR1 and CDR2 sequences are MGHRA and YSYEKL. V was clipped by 5 bases and J by 3 bases; unmatched bases: 9. The CDR3 reads CASSSAPGTSGEETQYF. CDR3 nucleotide sequence: TGCGCCAGCAGCTCTGCCCCTGGGACTAGCGGGGAAGAGACCCAGTACTTC.

The rearrangement links TRBV7-9 to TRBJ2-6; D remains unclear. The germline V gene encodes CDR1 SEHNR and CDR2 FQNEAQ (reference sequence). V lost 5 bases and J lost 1, with 6 bases in between. The CDR3 covers 14 residues. Here the CDR3 DNA reads TGTGCCAGCAGCCCTACGTCTGGGGCCAACGTCCTGACTTTC. Translated, it gives CASSPTSGANVLTF.

This clonotype was picked up a small number of times. This chain joins TRBV5-4 and TRBJ2-2; possibly TRBD1 for D (5 bases). Trimming removed 3 bases at V and 7 bases at J, with 13 bases between. The CDR3 extends over 14 amino acids. CDR1 and CDR2 (germline): SGHNT, YYREEE (reference sequence). The CDR3 coding sequence is TGTGCCAGCAGCTCCCGGCAGGGCGGCGGGGAGCTGTTTTTT. This encodes CASSSRQGGGELFF.

This clonotype occurred many times. The CDR3 reads CASSPGQGYTDTQYF. In nucleotides, the CDR3 is TGTGCCAGCAGCCCCGGACAGGGTTACACAGATACGCAGTATTTT. The genes are TRBV12-3 or TRBV12-4 and TRBJ2-3, with 8 bases aligning to TRBD1. CDR3 size: 15 residues. The V gene end was trimmed by 6 bases and the J gene end by 2 bases; junction bases not matched to a gene: 7.

This chain uses TRBV7-2 with TRBJ1-1; 8 nucleotides line up with TRBD1. V lost 5 bases, J lost 4 bases, and 6 bases stayed unmatched. CDR3 length equals 14 residues. CDR1 SGHTA and CDR2 FQGNSA come from the germline V gene. CDR3 loop: CASSKTTGGTEAFF. CDR3 nucleotides: TGTGCCAGCAGCAAGACTACAGGGGGCACTGAAGCTTTCTTT.

To note about this clonotype: Relative to the germline gene, one junction end is altered; a read error may explain this. The rearrangement links TRBV5-1 to TRBJ2-3; tentatively, D is TRBD1 or TRBD2 (6 bases each). The CDR3 length is 14 residues. CDR1 and CDR2 (germline): SGHRS, YFSETQ. The CDR3 reads CASGFSGEEDTQYF. The CDR3 DNA is TGCGCCAGCGGCTTTTCAGGGGAGGAAGATACGCAGTATTTT.

This clonotype has only a few counts. This chain uses TRBV5-1 with TRBJ2-2; 8 nucleotides agree with TRBD1. The CDR3 has 15 amino acids. CDR1 and CDR2 from the germline V gene are SGHRS and YFSETQ. Trimming cost V 4 bases and J 7 bases; bases outside gene matches: 9. CDR3 loop: CASSARTGLGGELFF. The DNA for the CDR3 is TGCGCCAGCAGCGCCCGGACAGGGCTAGGCGGGGAGCTGTTTTTT.